The clone carrying this T cell receptor beta chain was seen only once. Its antigen remains unidentified. The protocol was immunoSEQ multiplex PCR, while the TCRdb copy is restricted to in-frame clones and leaves out a portion. Here the sample spans roughly 20,000 clones, 74% being singletons. Looked up from germline, CDR1 is SGHRS and CDR2 is YFSETQ. The CDR3 length is 14 residues. V was cut by 4 bases and J by 0 bases, with 10 bases left in between. This record belongs to a study of T cells after posttransplantation cyclophosphamide. The study's findings and limits: Tissue-infiltrating T cells from skin or gut overlapped little with blood T cells.

A marrow graft followed busulfan-fludarabine conditioning, with cyclophosphamide on days +3 and +4. This receptor was taken from a male patient aged 30 to 39 who received an allogeneic stem cell transplant from a related donor, was CMV-positive, and had acute GVHD only. T cells may partly derive from the graft donor. J is TRBJ1-1 and V is TRBV5-1; a possible D gene is TRBD1 (6 bases). The sample consisted of PBMCs, taken after an allogeneic stem cell transplant with post-transplant cyclophosphamide. CDR3 protein: CASSGGQLNTEAFF. CDR3 nucleotide sequence: TGCGCCAGCAGCGGGGGACAACTGAACACTGAAGCTTTCTTT. The whole variable domain, filled in from reference TRBV5-1 and TRBJ1-1, reads KAGVTQTPRYLIKTRGQQVTLSCSPISGHRSVSWYQQTPGQGLQFLFEYFSETQRNKGNFPGRFSGRQFSNSRSEMNVSTLELGDSALYLCASSGGQLNTEAFFGQGTRLTVV.